This T cell receptor beta chain was profiled in a study of Ad26.COV2.S vaccination and SARS-CoV-2 variants. Broader study findings: Non-spike TCR breadth showed similarity between vaccine and placebo recipients. Spike-specific TCR breadth was greater in vaccine than placebo recipients.

The count of this clone is one. What it recognizes is unknown. The treatment was: roughly 18 received Ad26.COV2.S at low or high dose, single or two shots; several received placebo; per-sample allocation not given. The investigators took samples on day 63 after the first vaccine or placebo injection. Cohort 1b enrolled adults aged 18-55 years in Boston. Libraries were prepared by immunoSEQ multiplex PCR; TCRdb keeps only in-frame clonotypes and omits some of them. The sample lists about half a million clones; about 88% were seen once. The receptor was derived from a person between 18 and 59 years old who received the Ad26.COV2.S COVID-19 vaccine or a placebo. The sequencing here drew on peripheral blood, taken in a trial of Ad26.COV2.S vaccine versus placebo.

In DNA, the CDR3 is TGTGCCAGCAGCCTATTCGCGGGATCGCCGGGGGGAGAGACCCAGTACTTC. Protein product: CASSLFAGSPGGETQYF. V usage is TRBV5-4 and J usage is TRBJ2-5, with TRBD2 identical over 7 bases. CDR3 length: 17 residues. Germline V lookup: CDR1 SGHNT, CDR2 YYREEE (reference sequence). After removal of 4 bases from V and 4 bases from J, the junction contained 16 bases not matched to a gene.